This TCR beta chain came from a study of T cell repertoires in cytomegalovirus infection. Study at large: Indications of both CMV infection and matching HLA type were provided by public TCR beta signatures.

The V gene end was trimmed by 4 bases and the J gene end by 6 bases; junction bases not matched to a gene: 7. This CDR3 contains 14 residues. The germline V gene has CDR1 MNHEY and CDR2 SMNVEV (reference sequence). About this clonotype itself: What it binds is unknown.

TCRdb re-called the reads with MiXCR, one entry per CDR3 protein. Found here are about 360,000 distinct CDR3 sequences, 15% to 20% of them singletons; the top ten hold approximately 10%. General study points: Cumulative frequency (of public TCR beta family members) identified carriers of CMV plus the relevant HLA. HLA-C-restricted, CMV-specific TCR beta clonotypes were dominant ex vivo.

The V and J genes are TRBV27 and TRBJ2-7, with TRBD2 matching 9 bases. The clonotype comes from a human donor in good health (CMV status not recorded). Some clones in this sample may be carry-over from other donors' samples. Material: PBMCs. CDR3 coding DNA: TGTGCCAGCAGTTCGGGACTAGCACTCTCCGAGCAGTACTTC. Translating it yields CASSSGLALSEQYF.